This TCR beta chain is drawn from a study of metastatic and nonmetastatic thyroid tumors. This clone was seen just once. MiXCR reprocessed the PCR reads for TCRdb. The table has 17,000 or so clones, 27% seen once. Germline V CDR1 and CDR2: SGHVS, FNYEAQ. The V end was cut by 4 bases, the J end by 5 bases, with 15 bases between. The CDR3 contains 15 residues. All patients reached thyroid surgery having received no treatment beforehand. Sequencing input: adjacent normal tissue. The source of this sequence is a female donor with papillary thyroid cancer or a benign thyroid nodule (not recorded which). Some clones in this sample may be carry-over from other donors' samples. The chain is built from TRBV7-6 and TRBJ2-1; D is ambiguous. The CDR3 sequence is CASSSYYDLHNEQFF. The CDR3, as DNA: TGTGCCAGCAGCTCTTACTACGACTTGCACAATGAGCAGTTCTTC.